These 22 T cell receptor beta chains were sequenced from one sample in a study of shared clonotypes between healthy human individuals. The data were produced by immunoSEQ multiplex PCR, yet TCRdb's version contains in-frame clones alone and is incomplete. The top ten clones hold 0.13% of a sample with around 2.3 million clones, around 95% of them seen once. The sequenced sample consisted of naive CD4+ T cells sorted from blood. Subset described: CD45RA+ positively selected. These receptors were collected from a man aged 18 to 30 in good health.

This chain joins TRBV6-5 and TRBJ2-7, with TRBD1 matching over 9 bases. The V segment lost 6 bases and the J segment 9 bases; nucleotides outside the gene matches: 15. The CDR3 loop spans 15 amino acids. Germline V gene sequence: CDR1 MNHEY, CDR2 SVGAGI. CDR3 amino acids: CASRGGQGGVGVQYF. CDR3 DNA sequence: TGTGCCAGCAGGGGGGGACAGGGAGGTGTTGGCGTGCAGTACTTC.

V and J are TRBV4-1 and TRBJ2-7, with 9 bases identical to TRBD2. This CDR3 spans 16 amino acids. V dropped 1 base and J dropped 2; count of bases not matched to a gene: 6. Germline CDR1 MGHRA, CDR2 YSYEKL. CDR3 nucleotides: TGCGCCAGCAGCCAAGGTAGCGGGAGCAGGCCCTACGAGCAGTACTTC. Its protein product is CASSQGSGSRPYEQYF.

Points on this clone: Other DNA sequences in the same sample also yield this CDR3. The V gene is TRBV6-5, the J gene TRBJ2-3, with D tentatively TRBD1 or TRBD2 (5 bases each). CDR1 is MNHEY, CDR2 SVGAGI, per germline. This CDR3 spans 14 amino acids. With 6 bases removed from V and 1 base from J, the gap between germline ends came to 11 bases. The CDR3 protein is CASRGVGRTDTQYF. In DNA form, the CDR3 reads TGTGCCAGCAGGGGGGTAGGTCGCACAGATACGCAGTATTTT.

This chain links TRBV29-1 with TRBJ2-7; TRBD1 matches at 9 bases. This CDR3 has 16 residues. Trimming at V came to 1 base and at J to 1 base, leaving 8 bases not matched to a gene. Germline values: CDR1 SQVTM, CDR2 ANQGSEA. CDR3 DNA: TGCAGCGTTGAAGTACCGGGACAGGGTTCTTCCTACGAGCAGTACTTC. Translated: CSVEVPGQGSSYEQYF.

CDR3 in DNA: TGTGCCAGCAGGCTAACTAGCGATCAAGAGACCCAGTACTTC. Translation gives CASRLTSDQETQYF. The gene calls are TRBV5-4 and TRBJ2-5, with 7 nucleotides matching TRBD2. There are 14 residues in the CDR3. After removal of 5 bases from V and 2 bases from J, the junction contained 6 bases not matched to a gene. Germline CDR1 reads SGHNT; CDR2 reads YYREEE (reference sequence).

V is TRBV6-6 and J is TRBJ2-5; D remains unclear. Germline values: CDR1 MNHNY, CDR2 SVGAGI (reference sequence). V was cut by 6 bases and J by 3 bases, with 11 bases left in between. The length of the CDR3 is 13 residues. The CDR3 DNA reads as TGTGCCAGCAGGGATAGCACGGAAGAGACCCAGTACTTC. Translated: CASRDSTEETQYF.

The chain uses TRBV10-1 and TRBJ2-1; 8 bases agree with TRBD2. The CDR3 is 17 amino acids. Losses at the gene ends were 4 bases for V and 1 base for J; bases not matched to a gene: 9. CDR1 WNHNN and CDR2 SYGVQD come from the germline V gene (reference sequence). The CDR3 bases are TGCGCCAGCAGTGCCCATGGGGGACTAGGGTCCTACAATGAGCAGTTCTTC. It specifies CASSAHGGLGSYNEQFF.

The rearrangement joins TRBV28 to TRBJ1-4; 8 bases match TRBD1. This CDR3 has 16 residues. V dropped 6 bases and J dropped 2; count of bases not matched to a gene: 8. From germline, CDR1 is MDHEN and CDR2 SYDVKM. CDR3 amino acids: CASSPGGTLTNEKLFF. The CDR3 coding sequence is TGTGCCAGCAGCCCAGGGGGCACACTTACTAATGAAAAACTGTTTTTT.

The gene calls are TRBV7-3 and TRBJ1-1; possibly TRBD1 for D (6 bases). The ends were cut back, 2 bases at V and 7 bases at J, with 17 bases in the middle. The CDR3 extends over 15 amino acids. Germline V CDR1 and CDR2: SGHTA, FQGTGA. CDR3 amino acids: CASSLGTDTGNEAFF. The CDR3 region has the DNA TGTGCCAGCAGCTTAGGGACGGATACAGGGAATGAAGCTTTCTTT.

V gene TRBV18 combines with J gene TRBJ2-1; D might be TRBD2 (6 bases). CDR1 KGHSH and CDR2 LQKENI come from the germline V gene. V shed 6 bases and J shed 9 bases, with 9 bases lying between them. There are 11 residues in the CDR3. CDR3 bases: TGTGCCAGCTCGAGCGGGCCTGAGCAGTTCTTC. Protein: CASSSGPEQFF.

This sequence joins TRBV6-6 and TRBJ1-4, with D tentatively TRBD1 (6 bases). The CDR3 contains 14 residues. Germline CDR1 and CDR2: MNHNY and SVGAGI (reference sequence). V lost 6 bases, J lost 2 bases, and 10 bases lay in between. CDR3 protein: CASRLQGTNEKLFF. The CDR3 DNA reads as TGTGCCAGCAGGCTACAGGGTACTAATGAAAAACTGTTTTTT.

For the CDR3, the DNA is TGTGCCAGCAGTGGGGAGAACACAGATACGCAGTATTTT. This encodes CASSGENTDTQYF. The J gene is TRBJ2-3, the V gene TRBV6-5; D perhaps matches TRBD2 (5 bases). Trimming stripped 5 bases from V and 2 bases from J, with 8 bases between. The CDR3 consists of 13 residues. CDR1 and CDR2 from the germline V gene are MNHEY and SVGAGI.

CDR3 residues: CASMAGLGTRAQYF. Here the CDR3 DNA reads TGTGCCAGCATGGCCGGGTTGGGGACAAGGGCCCAGTACTTC. The chain has TRBV25-1 and TRBJ2-5; TRBD1 is a possible D gene (6 bases). Germline loops: CDR1 MGHDK, CDR2 SYGVNS. The V gene lost 7 bases and the J gene lost 9 bases, with 21 bases spanning the gap. The CDR3 is made up of 14 amino acids.

The V call is TRBV10-3, the J call TRBJ1-4; D is unresolved. Germline CDR1 and CDR2: ENHRY and SYGVKD. The CDR3 consists of 15 residues. Between the trimmed V and J ends, which lost 3 bases and 11 bases, there was a span of 19 bases. CDR3 DNA sequence: TGTGCCATCAGTGATCTATTTGGGGAAAGCGAGAAACTGTTTTTT. It codes for CAISDLFGESEKLFF.

The V call is TRBV4-3, the J call TRBJ2-2; D is ambiguous. V lost 0 bases, J lost 1 base, and 6 bases lay in between. The CDR3 is made up of 15 amino acids. Germline V gene lookup returns CDR1 LGHNA and CDR2 YSLEER. For the CDR3, the DNA is TGCGCCAGCAGCCAAGAAGTCCAGAACACCGGGGAGCTGTTTTTT. Amino acids: CASSQEVQNTGELFF.

The rearrangement uses TRBV6-4 and TRBJ1-2; 10 nucleotides match TRBD1. Trimming at V came to 6 bases and at J to 3 bases, leaving 4 bases not matched to a gene. The germline gives CDR1 MRHNA, CDR2 SNTAGT. CDR3 length equals 14 residues. The chain's CDR3 is CASRQTGGDYGYTF. The CDR3 DNA follows: TGTGCCAGCAGACAGACAGGGGGCGACTATGGCTACACCTTC.

The rearrangement joins TRBV28 to TRBJ1-1; 8 bases are shared with TRBD1. V shed 7 bases and J 5 bases; nucleotides not matched to a gene: 12. This CDR3 spans 15 amino acids. CDR1 and CDR2 (germline): MDHEN, SYDVKM. The CDR3 DNA reads as TGTGCCAGCATCCTACAAGGACAGGGCCGAACTGAAGCTTTCTTT. It translates to CASILQGQGRTEAFF. The whole variable domain, remainder taken from reference TRBV28 and TRBJ1-1, is DVKVTQSSRYLVKRTGEKVFLECVQDMDHENMFWYRQDPGLGLRLIYFSYDVKMKEKGDIPEGYSVSREKKERFSLILESASTNQTSMYLCASILQGQGRTEAFFGQGTRLTVV.

The genes are TRBV5-6 and TRBJ2-2; D is perhaps TRBD1 (6 bases). Trimming left V 3 bases short and J 1 base short, with 7 bases between. The CDR3 is 14 residues long. Germline assignment: CDR1 SGHDT and CDR2 YYEEEE. This CDR3 reads CASSWGQNTGELFF. For the CDR3, the DNA is TGTGCCAGCAGCTGGGGACAGAACACCGGGGAGCTGTTTTTT.

J is TRBJ1-6 and V is TRBV5-6, with D tentatively TRBD1 (5 bases). Germline V gene lookup returns CDR1 SGHDT and CDR2 YYEEEE. Between the trimmed V and J ends, which lost 0 bases and 6 bases, there was a span of 10 bases. This CDR3 region has 15 residues. This CDR3 is CASSLGGRTNSPLHF. The CDR3 nucleotides are TGTGCCAGCAGCTTGGGGGGACGGACTAATTCACCCCTCCACTTT.

CDR3 loop: CATISKPPSYEQYF. CDR3 DNA: TGTGCCACCATCAGCAAACCACCATCCTACGAGCAGTACTTC. The chain has TRBV2 and TRBJ2-7; no definite D call. Trimming removed 10 bases at V and 1 base at J, with 17 bases between. The germline gives CDR1 SNHLY, CDR2 FYNNEI. This CDR3 has 14 residues.

The gene calls are TRBV5-5 and TRBJ1-1; D ambiguous. Germline V CDR1 and CDR2: SGHKS, YYEKEE (reference sequence). The CDR3 contains 14 residues. Trimming cost V 2 bases and J 6 bases, with 14 bases left between them. The CDR3 here is CASSFGNWVPEAFF. The CDR3 DNA is TGTGCCAGCAGCTTTGGTAACTGGGTCCCTGAAGCTTTCTTT.

The chain uses TRBV5-4 and TRBJ1-1; TRBD1 aligns across 8 bases. Germline-derived CDR1 and CDR2 are SGHNT and YYREEE (reference sequence). Trimming removed 4 bases from V and 6 bases from J; junction bases left unmatched: 14. CDR3 length equals 16 residues. The CDR3 spells CASSRFPTGGESEAFF. As DNA, the CDR3 is TGTGCCAGCAGCCGATTTCCTACAGGGGGGGAGTCTGAAGCTTTCTTT. Filled out from reference TRBV5-4 and TRBJ1-1, the complete variable domain reads ETGVTQSPTHLIKTRGQQVTLRCSSQSGHNTVSWYQQALGQGPQFIFQYYREEENGRGNFPPRFSGLQFPNYSSELNVNALELDDSALYLCASSRFPTGGESEAFFGQGTRLTVV.